Presented here are 20 T cell receptor beta chains from one specimen sequenced in a study of Tregs in tolerant kidney transplant recipients. Method: immunoSEQ multiplex PCR; TCRdb's copy keeps in-frame clones and lacks some. The sample's table shows approximately 5,800 clones. Related graft donors supplied nonmyeloablative bone marrow transplants, and mixed chimerism was transient. Specimen: CD8+ T cells from blood (PBMCs), collected 12 months after the transplant. These receptors were obtained from a human patient who received a combined kidney and bone marrow transplant. Some T cells may be transferred from the graft donor.

As regards this clone: The CDR3 end is not reached by the read, which stops 3 residues before it; the germline J gene fills it in. This chain links TRBV7-9 with TRBJ2-5; 10 bases are shared with TRBD1. Germline V CDR1 and CDR2: SEHNR, FQNEAQ (reference sequence). The CDR3 is made up of 15 amino acids. The V gene end was trimmed by 3 bases and the J gene end by 5 bases; junction bases not matched to a gene: 6. This CDR3 is CASSFRTGGRETQYF. The sequenced part of the CDR3 DNA is TGTGCCAGCAGCTTCCGGACAGGGGGTAGGGAGACC.

On this clone: The observed sequence ends 3 residues before the CDR3 terminus, with the missing tail filled in from the germline J gene. The rearrangement joins TRBV7-9 to TRBJ1-2; 12 nucleotides match TRBD1. CDR3 length: 13 amino acids. V lost 6 bases and J lost 7; bases outside the gene matches: 3. Germline CDR1 reads SEHNR; CDR2 reads FQNEAQ (reference sequence). The CDR3 here is CASSWDRGLGYTF. The sequenced CDR3 bases are TGTGCCAGCAGTTGGGACAGGGGGCTTGGC.

With respect to this clone: The sequence runs out 3 residues before the end of the CDR3; the remainder is reconstructed from the germline J gene. The gene calls are TRBV20-1 and TRBJ2-7; the match to TRBD2 covers 8 bases. The CDR3 covers 16 residues. Germline CDR1 is DFQATT and CDR2 is SNEGSKA (reference sequence). V was clipped by 0 bases and J by 2 bases; unmatched bases: 9. CDR3 region: CSARDNVAGPTYEQYF. The covered CDR3 bases are TGCAGTGCTAGAGATAACGTAGCGGGACCTACCTACGAG.

About this clone itself: The read stops 3 residues short of the end of the CDR3; the missing end is completed from the germline J gene. The genes are TRBV10-1 and TRBJ2-1, with 8 positions matching TRBD2. This CDR3 is built from 16 residues. Germline CDR1 WNHNN, CDR2 SYGVQD (reference sequence). The V and J ends lost 6 bases and 1 base, in that order; junction bases with no gene match: 8. CDR3 DNA (partial): TGCGCCAGCAGCGATGGGGCTAGCGGGTCCTACAATGAG. Its translation is CASSDGASGSYNE. The entire CDR3 sequence reads CASSDGASGSYNEQFF.

Comment on this clone: Sequencing ends 3 residues short of the CDR3 end; the germline J gene provides the rest. This chain links TRBV5-5 with TRBJ1-4; D gene unclear. Germline loops: CDR1 SGHKS, CDR2 YYEKEE (reference sequence). This CDR3 has 13 residues. V lost 0 bases and J lost 7, with 7 bases in between. The CDR3 sequence: CASSLVAAEKLFF. The DNA read from the CDR3 is TGTGCCAGCAGCTTGGTGGCTGCTGAAAAA.

A word on this clone: The read is 3 residues too short to cover the CDR3 end, so that end is filled in from the germline J gene. The chain employs TRBV7-6 and TRBJ2-1; TRBD2 matches 11 bases. The CDR3 consists of 17 residues. V was clipped by 5 bases and J by 2 bases; unmatched bases: 8. In germline, CDR1 is SGHVS, CDR2 FNYEAQ. Incomplete CDR3 DNA: TGTGCCAGCAGCGACCGACTAGCGGGATTACCCTACAATGAG. Its protein is CASSDRLAGLPYNE. In full, the CDR3 is CASSDRLAGLPYNEQFF.

To note about this clone: The read ends 3 residues shy of where the CDR3 ends; the end is completed using the germline J gene. V is TRBV5-8 and J is TRBJ2-1; D is unresolved. There are 14 residues in the CDR3. V lost 0 bases and J 6 bases, leaving 10 bases between the germline ends. Per the germline V gene, CDR1 is SGHTS and CDR2 is YDEGEE. CDR3 DNA, as far as it was read: TGTGCCAGCAGCTTGGAGGCGGAGCGCAATGAG. It specifies CASSLEAERNE. The CDR3 reads in full as CASSLEAERNEQFF.

In regard to this clone: Read coverage stops 3 residues before the CDR3 terminus; the germline J gene supplies the remainder. This chain links TRBV30 with TRBJ2-3; D might be TRBD1 (6 bases). This CDR3 comprises 14 residues. Germline-derived CDR1 and CDR2 are GTSNPN and SVGIG (reference sequence). V was pared by 4 bases and J by 2 bases, with 13 bases between. CDR3 loop: CAWNPGVVTDTQYF. The CDR3 DNA, read in part, is TGTGCCTGGAATCCAGGGGTAGTCACAGATACG. Complete variable domain (other parts from reference TRBV30 and TRBJ2-3): SQTIHQWPATLVQPVGSPLSLECTVEGTSNPNLYWYRQAAGRGLQLLFYSVGIGQISSEVPQNLSASRPQDRQFILSSKKLLLSDSGFYLCAWNPGVVTDTQYFGPGTRLTVL.

About this clone itself: The CDR3 end lies 3 residues beyond the end of the read and is filled in from the germline J gene. V gene TRBV7-9 combines with J gene TRBJ2-7; TRBD1 is a possible D gene (7 bases). This CDR3 has 14 amino acids. V lost 1 base to trimming and J lost 5 bases, with 12 bases between them. Germline CDR1 SEHNR, CDR2 FQNEAQ (reference sequence). CDR3 DNA (partial): TGTGCCAGCAGCTTAGTAGCAGGGGGGCACGAG. It codes for CASSLVAGGHE. The complete CDR3 protein is CASSLVAGGHEQYF. The full variable domain, completed using reference TRBV7-9 and TRBJ2-7, is DTGVSQNPRHKITKRGQNVTFRCDPISEHNRLYWYRQTLGQGPEFLTYFQNEAQLEKSRLLSDRFSAERPKGSFSTLEIQRTEQGDSAMYLCASSLVAGGHEQYFGPGTRLTVT.

With respect to this clone: The read is 3 residues too short to cover the CDR3 end, so that end is filled in from the germline J gene. The rearrangement uses TRBV30 and TRBJ2-7; D perhaps matches TRBD2 (6 bases). V was pared by 2 bases and J by 6 bases, with 14 bases between. This CDR3 has 13 amino acids. Germline lookup yields CDR1 GTSNPN and CDR2 SVGIG (reference sequence). The covered CDR3 bases are TGTGCCTGGAGTCCCACGACTAGTGCCGAG. This translates into CAWSPTTSAE. Given in full, the CDR3 is CAWSPTTSAEQYF.

Regarding this clone: The DNA ends 3 residues before the CDR3 does, and the rest of the CDR3 is filled in from the germline J gene. V is TRBV5-5 and J is TRBJ2-5; 7 bases match TRBD2. The CDR3 is made up of 15 amino acids. The J segment lost 1 base and the V segment lost 0 bases, leaving 3 bases of the junction unmatched. CDR1 is SGHKS and CDR2 is YYEKEE in the germline V gene (reference sequence). CDR3 sequence: CASSLGGGAQETQYF. CDR3 DNA (partial): TGTGCCAGCAGCTTGGGGGGGGGTGCCCAAGAGACC.

As regards this clone: The read finishes 3 residues shy of the CDR3 end, and the germline J gene is used to complete it. The V and J genes are TRBV19 and TRBJ1-2; 8 bases are shared with TRBD1. From germline, CDR1 is LNHDA and CDR2 SQIVND (reference sequence). V trimming: 3 bases; J trimming: 7 bases; junction bases outside the gene matches: 7. This CDR3 has 14 amino acids. CDR3 sequence: CASSMQVTGVGYTF. The CDR3 bases that were read are TGTGCCAGTAGTATGCAGGTGACAGGGGTTGGC.

Concerning this clone: The CDR3 end is not reached by the read, which stops 3 residues before it; the germline J gene fills it in. The J gene is TRBJ1-2, the V gene TRBV6-2 or TRBV6-3; 7 positions agree with TRBD1. The ends lost 6 bases at V and 2 bases at J; junction bases unmatched: 3. This CDR3 region has 13 residues. Germline V lookup: CDR1 MNHEY, CDR2 SVGEGT. The sequenced part of the CDR3 DNA is TGTGCCAGCAGCCCCAGGGGGAACTATGGC. Protein product: CASSPRGNYG. The whole CDR3 sequence reads CASSPRGNYGYTF.

The CDR3 DNA, read in part, is TGTGCCAGCAGCGCCGAGACTAGCGGAGTCACAGATACG. It codes for CASSAETSGVTDT. The full CDR3 reads CASSAETSGVTDTQYF. V and J are TRBV7-6 and TRBJ2-3; 9 bases are a match to TRBD2. The read ends 3 residues early relative to the CDR3; the germline J gene fills the gap. CDR1 SGHVS and CDR2 FNYEAQ come from the germline V gene. V lost 5 bases and J lost 2; bases outside the gene matches: 8. The CDR3 loop spans 16 amino acids. Supplemented by reference TRBV7-6 and TRBJ2-3, the full variable domain reads GAGVSQSPRYKVTKRGQDVALRCDPISGHVSLYWYRQALGQGPEFLTYFNYEAQQDKSGLPNDRFSAERPEGSISTLTIQRTEQRDSAMYRCASSAETSGVTDTQYFGPGTRLTVL.

On this clone: The read ends 3 residues before the CDR3 terminus; that terminus is restored from the germline J gene. The rearrangement joins TRBV3-1 (or the pseudogene TRBV3-2) to TRBJ2-2; 9 bases line up with TRBD2. J lost 5 bases, V lost 3 bases, and 7 bases had no gene match. The CDR3 has 16 amino acids. Germline V CDR1 and CDR2: LGHDT, YNNKEL (reference sequence). Partial CDR3 DNA: TGTGCCAGCAGCCAGATTAGCGGGAGAGGGACCGGGGAG. This codes for CASSQISGRGTGE. Given in full, the CDR3 is CASSQISGRGTGELFF.

The CDR3 protein is CASSGDPRDRGLYGYTF. Partial CDR3 DNA: TGCGCCAGCAGCGGAGACCCGCGGGACAGGGGGCTCTATGGC. The chain joins TRBV5-1 to TRBJ1-2, with 12 bases matching TRBD1. Sequencing ends 3 residues short of the CDR3 end; the germline J gene provides the rest. Unmatched junction bases numbered 11, after V lost 4 bases and J lost 4 bases. Germline lookup yields CDR1 SGHRS and CDR2 YFSETQ. This CDR3 is built from 17 residues.

The CDR3 loop reads CASSSKRVLSYEQYF. The sequenced part of the CDR3 DNA is TGTGCCAGCAGCTCCAAGCGGGTCCTCTCCTACGAG. The genes are TRBV28 and TRBJ2-7, with a weak D call TRBD2 (6 bases). The DNA ends 3 residues before the CDR3 does, and the rest of the CDR3 is filled in from the germline J gene. This CDR3 has 15 residues. V was trimmed by 6 bases and J by 0 bases, leaving 15 bases between them. Germline-derived CDR1 and CDR2 are MDHEN and SYDVKM.

Comment on this clone: The read terminates 3 residues before the CDR3 end, so the remaining end is supplied by the germline J gene. The chain joins TRBV6-1 to TRBJ2-1; possible D gene TRBD2, 6 bases. Germline CDR1 MNHNS, CDR2 SASEGT. This CDR3 contains 14 residues. The V end lost 4 bases, the J end lost 7 bases, and 14 bases lay between the germline ends. CDR3 loop: CASSGSGLGNEQFF. The sequenced CDR3 bases are TGTGCCAGCAGTGGTAGCGGCCTCGGGAATGAG.

Note on this clone: Germline is not matched at one junction end, which may reflect a read error. The sequence runs out 3 residues before the end of the CDR3; the remainder is reconstructed from the germline J gene. The V and J genes are TRBV5-4 and TRBJ2-7, with TRBD1 as a possible D gene (5 bases). This CDR3 has 14 residues. Germline V gene lookup returns CDR1 SGHNT and CDR2 YYREEE (reference sequence). The CDR3: CAGSPGAGTYEQYF. CDR3 DNA (partial): TGTGCCGGCAGCCCTGGGGCAGGGACCTACGAG.

A note on this clone: The CDR3 extends 3 residues past the end of the read, so its final part is completed from the germline J gene. V gene TRBV30 combines with J gene TRBJ2-7, with D maybe TRBD2 (6 bases). This CDR3 has 14 amino acids. Trimming stripped 2 bases from V and 0 bases from J, with 11 bases between. The germline V gene encodes CDR1 GTSNPN and CDR2 SVGIG (reference sequence). CDR3 region: CAWSWDFPSYEQYF. Partial CDR3 DNA: TGTGCCTGGAGTTGGGACTTTCCCTCCTACGAG.